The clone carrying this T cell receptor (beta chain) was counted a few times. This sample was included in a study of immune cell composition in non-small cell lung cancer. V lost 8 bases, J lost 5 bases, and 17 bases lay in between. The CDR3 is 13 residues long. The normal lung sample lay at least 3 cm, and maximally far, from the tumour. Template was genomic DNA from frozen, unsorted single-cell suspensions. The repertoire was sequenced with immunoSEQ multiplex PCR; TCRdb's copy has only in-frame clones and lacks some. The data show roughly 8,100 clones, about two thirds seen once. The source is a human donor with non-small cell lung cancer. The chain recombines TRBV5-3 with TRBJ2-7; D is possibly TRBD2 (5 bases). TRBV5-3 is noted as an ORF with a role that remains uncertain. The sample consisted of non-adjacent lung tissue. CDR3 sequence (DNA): TGTGCCAGCAGCCGTGGGAGTAATAACGAGCAGTACTTC. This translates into CASSRGSNNEQYF.